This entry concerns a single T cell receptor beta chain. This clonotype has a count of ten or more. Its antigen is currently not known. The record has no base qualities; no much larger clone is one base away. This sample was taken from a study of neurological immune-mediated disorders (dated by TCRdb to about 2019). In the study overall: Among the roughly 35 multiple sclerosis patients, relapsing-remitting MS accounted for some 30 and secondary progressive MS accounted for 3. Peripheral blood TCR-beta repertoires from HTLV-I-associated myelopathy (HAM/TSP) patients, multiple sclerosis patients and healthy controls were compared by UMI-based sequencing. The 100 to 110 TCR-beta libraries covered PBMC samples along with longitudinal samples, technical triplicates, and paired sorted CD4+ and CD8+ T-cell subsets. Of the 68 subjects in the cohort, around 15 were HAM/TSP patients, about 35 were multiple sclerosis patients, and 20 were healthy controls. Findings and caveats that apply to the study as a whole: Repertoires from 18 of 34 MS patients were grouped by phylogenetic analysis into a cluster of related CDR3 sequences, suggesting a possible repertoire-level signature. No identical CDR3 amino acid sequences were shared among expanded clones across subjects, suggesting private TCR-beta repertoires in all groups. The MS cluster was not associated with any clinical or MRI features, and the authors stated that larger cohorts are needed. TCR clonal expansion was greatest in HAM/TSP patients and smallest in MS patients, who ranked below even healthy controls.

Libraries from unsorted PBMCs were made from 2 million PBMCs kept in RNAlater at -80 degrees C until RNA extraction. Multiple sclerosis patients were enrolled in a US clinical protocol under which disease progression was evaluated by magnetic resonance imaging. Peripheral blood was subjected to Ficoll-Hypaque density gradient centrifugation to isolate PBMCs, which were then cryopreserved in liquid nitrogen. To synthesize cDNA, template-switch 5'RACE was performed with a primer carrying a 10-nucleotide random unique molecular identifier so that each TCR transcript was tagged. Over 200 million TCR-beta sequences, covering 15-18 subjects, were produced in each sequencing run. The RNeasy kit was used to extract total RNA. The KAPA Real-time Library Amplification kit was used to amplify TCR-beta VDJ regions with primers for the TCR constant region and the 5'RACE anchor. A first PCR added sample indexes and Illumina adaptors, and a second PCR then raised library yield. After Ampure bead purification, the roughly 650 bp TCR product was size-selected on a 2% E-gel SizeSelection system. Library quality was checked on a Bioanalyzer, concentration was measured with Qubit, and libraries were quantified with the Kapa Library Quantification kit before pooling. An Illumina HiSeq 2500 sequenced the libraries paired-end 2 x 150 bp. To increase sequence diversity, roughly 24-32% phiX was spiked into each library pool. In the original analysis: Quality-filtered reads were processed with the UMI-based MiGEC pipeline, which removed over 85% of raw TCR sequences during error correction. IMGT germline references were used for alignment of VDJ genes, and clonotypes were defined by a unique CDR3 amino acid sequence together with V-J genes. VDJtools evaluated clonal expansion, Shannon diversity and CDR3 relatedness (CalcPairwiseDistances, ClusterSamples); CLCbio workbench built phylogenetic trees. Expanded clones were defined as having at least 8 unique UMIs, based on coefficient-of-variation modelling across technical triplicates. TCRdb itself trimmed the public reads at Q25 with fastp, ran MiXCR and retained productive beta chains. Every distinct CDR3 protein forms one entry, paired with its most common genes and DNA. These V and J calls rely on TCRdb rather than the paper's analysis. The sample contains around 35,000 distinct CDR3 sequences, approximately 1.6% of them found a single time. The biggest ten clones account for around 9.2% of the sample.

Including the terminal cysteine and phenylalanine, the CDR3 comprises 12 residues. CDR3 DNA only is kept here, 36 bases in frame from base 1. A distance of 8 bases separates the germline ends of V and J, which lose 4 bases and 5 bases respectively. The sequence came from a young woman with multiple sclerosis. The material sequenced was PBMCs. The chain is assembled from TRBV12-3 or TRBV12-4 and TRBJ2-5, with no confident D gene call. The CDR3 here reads CASSSLDETQYF. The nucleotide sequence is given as TGTGCCAGCAGTTCCCTGGATGAGACCCAGTACTTC.